A single sample is the source of the 12 T cell receptor beta chains below, sequenced in a study of T cells in Graves' hyperthyroidism and ophthalmopathy. TCR beta CDR3 regions were amplified from RNA. When the TCR CDR3 underwent first-round RT-PCR, the HTBI primer set was used. TCRdb passed the multiplex PCR reads through MiXCR, listing each CDR3 protein once. This sample has some 600,000 distinct CDR3 sequences; over 11% occur once, and the top ten carry around 5.4%. The source material was blood. The receptors shown here come from a woman between 25 and 40 years old with Graves' hyperthyroidism that later progressed to Graves' ophthalmopathy.

This clonotype has ten or more counts. The chain uses TRBV2 and TRBJ2-2, with 10 positions matching TRBD2. Germline CDR1 is SNHLY and CDR2 is FYNNEI. V lost 6 bases, J lost 4 bases, and 5 bases stayed unmatched. The CDR3 contains 15 residues. CDR3 nucleotides: TGTGCCAGCAGGGGGCTAGCGGGAGTCACCGGGGAGCTGTTTTTT. Residues: CASRGLAGVTGELFF.

This clonotype showed up many times. The chain recombines TRBV19 with TRBJ1-2; 8 bases fit TRBD1. Unmatched junction bases numbered 11, after V lost 6 bases and J lost 8 bases. Germline V gene lookup returns CDR1 LNHDA and CDR2 SQIVND (reference sequence). CDR3 length: 14 residues. The CDR3 reads CASSAYRTGQGYTF. Here the CDR3 DNA reads TGTGCCAGTAGCGCGTACCGGACAGGGCAAGGCTACACCTTC.

This clonotype was recorded many times. The chain uses TRBV6-5 and TRBJ1-1; weak D call: TRBD1 (6 bases). This CDR3 contains 13 residues. The V and J ends lost 7 bases and 10 bases respectively, with 19 bases between them. Germline CDR1 MNHEY, CDR2 SVGAGI. The CDR3 DNA reads TGTGCCAGCATCGAACCGGGACATCGAAGAGCTTTCTTT. This gives the protein CASIEPGHRRAFF.

This clonotype was seen many times. The chain is built from TRBV27 and TRBJ2-7, with TRBD2 matching 7 bases. The CDR3 is 11 amino acids. The junction had 1 base not matched to a gene; V was cut back by 8 bases and J by 3 bases. CDR1 is MNHEY, CDR2 SMNVEV, per germline (reference sequence). CDR3 nucleotides: TGTGCCAGCTGGGAGGGCTACGAGCAGTACTTC. Its translation is CASWEGYEQYF.

The sample holds many counts of this clonotype. The chain recombines TRBV7-9 with TRBJ2-7; D remains ambiguous. Germline lookup yields CDR1 SEHNR and CDR2 FQNEAQ (reference sequence). CDR3 length: 13 amino acids. V dropped 6 bases and J dropped 7 bases, with 16 bases sitting between them. The CDR3, as DNA: TGTGCCAGCAGAACATCATGGGGTTCGGAGCAGTACTTC. It specifies CASRTSWGSEQYF.

This clonotype was detected many times. The rearrangement links TRBV11-2 to TRBJ1-1; 7 positions agree with TRBD1. The V segment lost 6 bases and the J segment 1 base; nucleotides outside the gene matches: 11. This CDR3 is 16 amino acids long. CDR1 SGHAT and CDR2 FQNNGV come from the germline V gene. The CDR3 DNA is TGTGCCAGCAGGGCCAATGACAGGGTTAGGAACACTGAAGCTTTCTTT. Translated: CASRANDRVRNTEAFF.

The sample holds many counts of this clonotype. The chain couples TRBV30 to TRBJ2-6; perhaps TRBD1 as D (6 bases). Deletions cut 8 bases from V and 0 bases from J, with 11 bases between. The CDR3 runs 14 residues. Germline values: CDR1 GTSNPN, CDR2 SVGIG (reference sequence). CDR3 nucleotides: TGTGCCACCCGAGGGGGCTCTGGGGCCAACGTCCTGACTTTC. Translated: CATRGGSGANVLTF. Full variable domain (outside the CDR3, taken from reference TRBV30 and TRBJ2-6): SQTIHQWPATLVQPVGSPLSLECTVEGTSNPNLYWYRQAAGRGLQLLFYSVGIGQISSEVPQNLSASRPQDRQFILSSKKLLLSDSGFYLCATRGGSGANVLTFGAGSRLTVL.

The V gene is TRBV6-2 or TRBV6-3, the J gene TRBJ1-5, with D perhaps TRBD1 (5 bases). This CDR3 has 18 amino acids. Germline assignment: CDR1 MNHEY and CDR2 SVGEGT. Trimming removed 6 bases from V and 0 bases from J, with 21 bases in between. The CDR3: CASRTSTGRRDSNQPQHF. The DNA for the CDR3 is TGTGCCAGCAGAACGTCAACAGGCAGGAGAGATAGCAATCAGCCCCAGCATTTT.

This clonotype was observed many times. The rearrangement links TRBV7-9 to TRBJ2-5, with no clear D. CDR1 and CDR2 from the germline V gene are SEHNR and FQNEAQ (reference sequence). V lost 5 bases, J lost 7 bases, and 14 bases lay in between. This CDR3 has 13 residues. The DNA of the CDR3 is TGTGCCAGCAGCGCCGGCCCGGCCGGGACCCAGTACTTC. Translated: CASSAGPAGTQYF.

This clonotype was found a few times. V gene TRBV6-1 combines with J gene TRBJ2-3, with D perhaps matching TRBD1 (6 bases). Trimming removed 2 bases from V and 1 base from J, with 13 bases in between. CDR3 length equals 16 residues. Germline values: CDR1 MNHNS, CDR2 SASEGT. CDR3 DNA sequence: TGTGCCAGCAGTGAATCCAGGGGAGAAGGCACAGATACGCAGTATTTT. Its translation: CASSESRGEGTDTQYF.

This clonotype was counted at least ten times. This chain joins TRBV28 and TRBJ2-1, with no clear D. Germline CDR1 and CDR2: MDHEN and SYDVKM. Trimming stripped 7 bases from V and 7 bases from J, with 23 bases between. This CDR3 region has 16 residues. CDR3 DNA: TGTGCCAGCACATCAACCAGATCCCAGGCACAGAATGAGCAGTTCTTC. It codes for CASTSTRSQAQNEQFF.

This clonotype has at least ten counts. The rearrangement uses TRBV12-3 or TRBV12-4 and TRBJ2-7, with a tentative D call TRBD2 (6 bases). The germline V and J ends were trimmed by 7 bases and 0 bases, with 10 bases remaining between them. This CDR3 is built from 13 residues. The CDR3 here is CASTASDSYEQYF. The CDR3 DNA reads as TGTGCCAGCACGGCTAGCGACTCCTACGAGCAGTACTTC.